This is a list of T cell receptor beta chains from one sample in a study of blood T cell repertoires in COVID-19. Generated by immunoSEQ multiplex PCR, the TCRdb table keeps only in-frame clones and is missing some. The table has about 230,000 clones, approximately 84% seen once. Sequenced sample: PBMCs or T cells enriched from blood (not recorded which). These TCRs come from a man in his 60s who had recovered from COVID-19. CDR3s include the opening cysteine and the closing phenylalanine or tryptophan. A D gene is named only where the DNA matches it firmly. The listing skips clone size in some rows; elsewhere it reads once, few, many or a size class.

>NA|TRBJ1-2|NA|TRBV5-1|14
TGCGCCAGCAGCTTGACCGCAGGGGCGGATGGCTACACCTTC
CASSLTAGADGYTF
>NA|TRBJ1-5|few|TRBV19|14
TGTGCCAGTAGTATTGAAGGGAGGCGTCAGCCCCAGCATTTT
CASSIEGRRQPQHF
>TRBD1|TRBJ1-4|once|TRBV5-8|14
TGTGCCAGCAGCCTGGACAGGAATAATGAAAAACTGTTTTTT
CASSLDRNNEKLFF
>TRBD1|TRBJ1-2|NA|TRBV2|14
TGTGCCAGCAGTGAAGGCGGACAGGGGTCGAACTACACCTTC
CASSEGGQGSNYTF
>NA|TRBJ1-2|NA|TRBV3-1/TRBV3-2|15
TGTGCCAGCAGCCCCCGGTTACGGGGGGACTTTGGCTACACCTTC
CASSPRLRGDFGYTF
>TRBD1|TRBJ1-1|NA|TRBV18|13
TGTGCCAGCTCACCGGGACAGAAAAGTGAAGCTTTCTTT
CASSPGQKSEAFF
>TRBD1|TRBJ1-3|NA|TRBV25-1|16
TGTGCCAGCAGTGATATAGGGGGGACAGGGGGAAACACCATATATTTT
CASSDIGGTGGNTIYF
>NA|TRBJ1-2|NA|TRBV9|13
TGTGCCAGCAGCCCTGGCTTAACCCCTGGCTACACCTTC
CASSPGLTPGYTF
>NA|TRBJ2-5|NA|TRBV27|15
TGTGCCAGCAGTTTCAGGGGAGGGCGGCAGGAGACCCAGTACTTC
CASSFRGGRQETQYF
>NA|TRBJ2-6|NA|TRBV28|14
TGTGCCAGCAGCTCCGCGCGGGGCCTCAACGTCCTGACTTTC
CASSSARGLNVLTF
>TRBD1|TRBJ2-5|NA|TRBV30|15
TGTGCCTGGAGGTCAGGGACAGGGTTCCAAGAGACCCAGTACTTC
CAWRSGTGFQETQYF
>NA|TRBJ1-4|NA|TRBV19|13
TGTGCCAGTAGCTCAGGGTTCCATGAAAAACTGTTTTTT
CASSSGFHEKLFF
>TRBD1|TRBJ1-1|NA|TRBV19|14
TGTGCCAGTACCGCGACAGGGAGGCGCACTGAAGCTTTCTTT
CASTATGRRTEAFF
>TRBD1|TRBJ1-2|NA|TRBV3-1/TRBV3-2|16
TGTGCCAGCAGCCCGGGACAGCCGCTGAGGCGCTATGGCTACACCTTC
CASSPGQPLRRYGYTF
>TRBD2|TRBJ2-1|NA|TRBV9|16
TGTGCCAGCAGCGTAGTTAGCGGGGGAGTCTACAATGAGCAGTTCTTC
CASSVVSGGVYNEQFF
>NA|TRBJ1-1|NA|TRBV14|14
TGTGCCAGCAGTCAGAGGACGGGAAACACTGAAGCTTTCTTT
CASSQRTGNTEAFF
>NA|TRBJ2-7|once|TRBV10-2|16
TGCGCCAGCGCCGATCGACGCGGGACAGCGTCCTACGAGCAGTACTTC
CASADRRGTASYEQYF
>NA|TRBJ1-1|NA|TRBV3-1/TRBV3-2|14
TGTGCCAGCAGCCGGACCGACAGGAACACTGAAGCTTTCTTT
CASSRTDRNTEAFF
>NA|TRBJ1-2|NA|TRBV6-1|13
TGTGCCAGCAGTGATCAGGGTTATAATGGCTACACCTTC
CASSDQGYNGYTF
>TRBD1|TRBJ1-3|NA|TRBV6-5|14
TGTGCCACCCGGGACGACAGGGTCGGAAACACCATATATTTT
CATRDDRVGNTIYF
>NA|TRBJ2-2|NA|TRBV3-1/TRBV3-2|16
TGTGCCAGCGAGATACCAGGGGAGATTTACACCGGGGAGCTGTTTTTT
CASEIPGEIYTGELFF
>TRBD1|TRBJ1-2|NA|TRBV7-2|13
TGTGCCAGCAGGGTGACAGGGGGAAATGGCTACACCTTC
CASRVTGGNGYTF
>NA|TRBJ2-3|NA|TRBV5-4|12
TGTGCCAGCAGCTTTGTCGCAGATACGCAGTATTTT
CASSFVADTQYF
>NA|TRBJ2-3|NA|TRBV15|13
TGTGCCACCAGCAGAGAAACTCGAGATACGCAGTATTTT
CATSRETRDTQYF
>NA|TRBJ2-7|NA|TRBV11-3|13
TGTGCCAGCAGCTCAGGGGCGGCCTACGAGCAGTACTTC
CASSSGAAYEQYF
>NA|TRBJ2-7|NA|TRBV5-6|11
TGTGCCAGCAGCCTGCGGGGCGAGCAGTACTTC
CASSLRGEQYF
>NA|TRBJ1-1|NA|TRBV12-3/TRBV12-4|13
TGTGCCAGCAGTTTAGGCAGTCACACTGAAGCTTTCTTT
CASSLGSHTEAFF
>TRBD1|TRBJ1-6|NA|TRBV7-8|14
TGTGCCAGCACTAGGACAGGGTTTAATTCACCCCTCCACTTT
CASTRTGFNSPLHF
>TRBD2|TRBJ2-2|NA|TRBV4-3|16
TGCGCCAGCAGCCAGTACGCGGGGGTTATCACCGGGGAGCTGTTTTTT
CASSQYAGVITGELFF
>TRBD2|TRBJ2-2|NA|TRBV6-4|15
TGTGCCAGCAGTGCTAGCGGGGGGGACACCGGGGAGCTGTTTTTT
CASSASGGDTGELFF
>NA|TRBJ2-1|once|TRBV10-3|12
TGTGCCATCAGTGAGTCGCGCAATGAGCAGTTCTTC
CAISESRNEQFF
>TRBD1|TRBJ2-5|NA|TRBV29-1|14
TGCAGCGTTGTGAGGGGACAGGGTTTGGAGACCCAGTACTTC
CSVVRGQGLETQYF
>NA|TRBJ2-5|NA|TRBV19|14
TGTGCCAGTAGTATAGGATCAGGGATCGAGACCCAGTACTTC
CASSIGSGIETQYF
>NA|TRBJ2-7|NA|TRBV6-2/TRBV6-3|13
TGTGCCAGCAGTTTTCAGGGGCTGGACGAGCAGTACTTC
CASSFQGLDEQYF
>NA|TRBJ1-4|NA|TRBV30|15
TGTGCCTGGAGTCCCACAGGTTTACTGAATGAAAAACTGTTTTTT
CAWSPTGLLNEKLFF
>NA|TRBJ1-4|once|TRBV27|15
TGTGCCAGCAGGAGCCAGGACAGTTCTAATGAAAAACTGTTTTTT
CASRSQDSSNEKLFF
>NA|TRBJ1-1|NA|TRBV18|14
TGTGCCAGCTCCCAAGGAGGGGTAGGTACTGAAGCTTTCTTT
CASSQGGVGTEAFF
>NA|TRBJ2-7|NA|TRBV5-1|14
TGCGCCAGCAGCTTGGGGCTAGTTATCGACGAGCAGTACTTC
CASSLGLVIDEQYF
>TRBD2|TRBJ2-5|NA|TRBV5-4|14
TGTGCCAGCAGCAGCTTGCGGGGGGAAGAGACCCAGTACTTC
CASSSLRGEETQYF
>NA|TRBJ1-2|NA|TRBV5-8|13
TGTGCCAGCAGTCAGACCGTTGCCGGGAGCTACACCTTC
CASSQTVAGSYTF
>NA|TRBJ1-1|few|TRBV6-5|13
TGTGCCAGCAGTCTGGGCCAGAACACTGAAGCTTTCTTT
CASSLGQNTEAFF
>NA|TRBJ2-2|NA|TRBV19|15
TGTGCCAGTAGTACAATCCATCAGCGGACCGGGGAGCTGTTTTTT
CASSTIHQRTGELFF
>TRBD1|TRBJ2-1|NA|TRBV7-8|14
TGTGCCAGCAGCCTGGACAGGGCCTACAATGAGCAGTTCTTC
CASSLDRAYNEQFF
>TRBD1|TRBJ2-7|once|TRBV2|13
TGTGCCAGCAATCCAGGACAGGGGGTCGGGCAGTACTTC
CASNPGQGVGQYF
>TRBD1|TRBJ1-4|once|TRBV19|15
TGTGCCAGTACCCCGAGACAGGGCAGAGATGAAAAACTGTTTTTT
CASTPRQGRDEKLFF
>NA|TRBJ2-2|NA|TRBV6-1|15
TGTGCCAGCAGTGAACCGGGCAGGGCGAGCGGGGAGCTGTTTTTT
CASSEPGRASGELFF
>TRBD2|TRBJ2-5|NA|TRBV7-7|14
TGTGCTAGCAGCCCGACTAGCGGGCAAGAGACCCAGTACTTC
CASSPTSGQETQYF
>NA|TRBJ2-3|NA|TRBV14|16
TGTGCCAGCAGCCAGAGGCTGGCAGGGGTTGCAGATACGCAGTATTTT
CASSQRLAGVADTQYF
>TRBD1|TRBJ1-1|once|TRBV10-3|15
TGTGCCATCAGTGAGTCTGCGACAGGGTTCACTGAAGCTTTCTTT
CAISESATGFTEAFF
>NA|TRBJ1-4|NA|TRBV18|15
TGTGCCAGCTCACCGCAGACGGACTATAATGAAAAACTGTTTTTT
CASSPQTDYNEKLFF
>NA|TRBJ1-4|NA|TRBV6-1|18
TGTGCCAGCAGTGAAGGACTGGCAGGCAGGGTGTTGAATGAAAAACTGTTTTTT
CASSEGLAGRVLNEKLFF